Shown below are 13 T cell receptor beta chains from a single sample sequenced in a study of shared clonotypes between healthy human individuals. Only in-frame clones appear in the TCRdb table, and some are missing; sequencing was by immunoSEQ multiplex PCR. The sample consists of 650,000 to 750,000 clones, 72% of them appearing once. The sequenced sample consisted of memory CD4+ T cells sorted from blood. Subset here: CD45RA-negative fraction. Receptors were obtained from a woman between 25 and 40 years old in good health.

The CDR3 reads CASSFLTESGTGGKFTEAFF. CDR3 DNA: TGTGCCAGCAGTTTCTTAACCGAGTCCGGGACAGGGGGCAAGTTCACTGAAGCTTTCTTT. V usage is TRBV28 and J usage is TRBJ1-1; TRBD1 agrees at 12 bases. The germline gives CDR1 MDHEN, CDR2 SYDVKM. V was pared by 3 bases and J by 4 bases, with 18 bases of the junction left unmatched. This CDR3 has 20 amino acids.

The chain joins TRBV5-1 to TRBJ2-5; perhaps D is TRBD1 or TRBD2 (5 bases each). The CDR3 loop spans 17 amino acids. V was cut by 3 bases and J by 5 bases, with 23 bases left in between. CDR1 is SGHRS and CDR2 is YFSETQ in the germline V gene. The CDR3 bases are TGCGCCAGCAGCTCGGGACCGTCTAGTCCGAGTAGTGAGACCCAGTACTTC. Amino acids: CASSSGPSSPSSETQYF.

The table lists this clone with many counts. The chain is built from TRBV6-6 and TRBJ2-1, with 10 nucleotides matching TRBD2. Unmatched junction bases numbered 6, after V lost 6 bases and J lost 7 bases. The CDR3 sequence is 14 residues long. The germline V gene encodes CDR1 MNHNY and CDR2 SVGAGI (reference sequence). The CDR3 DNA follows: TGTGCCAGCAGAGCCACTAGCGGGGTAAATGAGCAGTTCTTC. Its protein is CASRATSGVNEQFF.

This clone was seen many times. The same CDR3 arises from other DNA sequences in this sample as well. The V gene is TRBV4-1, the J gene TRBJ1-5; no reliable D call. CDR1 and CDR2 (germline): MGHRA, YSYEKL. The CDR3 loop spans 14 amino acids. Trimming cost V 0 bases and J 2 bases, with 5 bases left between them. The CDR3, as DNA: TGCGCCAGCAGCCAAGATCAAGGCAATCAGCCCCAGCATTTT. The encoded protein is CASSQDQGNQPQHF.

This clone was detected a few times. The chain combines TRBV30 with TRBJ1-1, with no clear D. The CDR3 is made up of 11 amino acids. Germline CDR1 is GTSNPN and CDR2 is SVGIG (reference sequence). V was shortened by 5 bases and J by 11 bases, with 15 bases between the two germline ends. DNA for the CDR3: TGTGCCTGGGCGAGTTCTGGGGAGGCTTTCTTT. This encodes CAWASSGEAFF. Full variable domain (missing parts from reference TRBV30 and TRBJ1-1): SQTIHQWPATLVQPVGSPLSLECTVEGTSNPNLYWYRQAAGRGLQLLFYSVGIGQISSEVPQNLSASRPQDRQFILSSKKLLLSDSGFYLCAWASSGEAFFGQGTRLTVV.

J is TRBJ2-1 and V is TRBV7-9, with TRBD1 as a possible D gene (6 bases). Germline V CDR1 and CDR2: SEHNR, FQNEAQ (reference sequence). This CDR3 has 11 amino acids. Trimming cost V 6 bases and J 11 bases, with 11 bases left between them. As DNA, the CDR3 is TGTGCCAGCAGTTTACAGGGTAAGCAGTTCTTC. Its translation is CASSLQGKQFF.

The rearrangement joins TRBV27 to TRBJ2-7; either TRBD1 or TRBD2 may supply D (5 bases each). V was shortened by 5 bases and J by 3 bases, with 20 bases between the two germline ends. CDR1 is MNHEY and CDR2 is SMNVEV in the germline V gene (reference sequence). The CDR3 sequence is 16 residues long. This chain's CDR3 is CASSPLSYGALYEQYF. The CDR3 nucleotides are TGTGCCAGCAGTCCCCTCAGTTACGGGGCTCTCTACGAGCAGTACTTC.

The rearrangement joins TRBV7-2 to TRBJ2-3, with TRBD1 as a possible D gene (6 bases). Germline V CDR1 and CDR2: SGHTA, FQGNSA. The CDR3 covers 13 residues. Trimming removed 6 bases at V and 1 base at J, with 8 bases between. The CDR3 here is CASRGGGTDTQYF. The CDR3 bases are TGTGCCAGCAGAGGGGGTGGCACAGATACGCAGTATTTT.

This clone has a handful of counts. CDR3 protein: CSAIFLEEQYF. The CDR3 nucleotides read TGCAGTGCTATTTTTCTGGAGGAGCAGTACTTC. The chain employs TRBV20-1 and TRBJ2-7; D unresolved. The ends were cut back, 4 bases at V and 7 bases at J, with 11 bases in the middle. This CDR3 is 11 amino acids long. The germline V gene has CDR1 DFQATT and CDR2 SNEGSKA (reference sequence).

The chain's CDR3 is CASTVLVGETQYF. The CDR3 DNA reads as TGTGCCAGCACCGTGTTGGTGGGAGAGACCCAGTACTTC. This rearrangement joins TRBV2 to TRBJ2-5; D remains ambiguous. CDR1 and CDR2 (germline): SNHLY, FYNNEI. Trimming removed 7 bases from V and 4 bases from J, with 13 bases in between. The CDR3 extends over 13 amino acids.

V is TRBV27 and J is TRBJ1-3; 8 bases line up with TRBD1. Per germline, CDR1 MNHEY and CDR2 SMNVEV (reference sequence). The CDR3 contains 16 residues. The V and J ends lost 5 bases and 4 bases, in that order; junction bases with no gene match: 10. The chain's CDR3 is CASSPDRTGYGNTIYF. CDR3 nucleotide sequence: TGTGCCAGCAGTCCAGACAGGACAGGGTACGGAAACACCATATATTTT.

CDR3 residues: CASSPGPSWRYEQYF. The CDR3, as DNA: TGTGCCAGCAGTCCGGGACCTAGTTGGAGATACGAGCAGTACTTC. The chain couples TRBV27 to TRBJ2-7; D may correspond to TRBD1 or TRBD2 (5 bases each). This CDR3 has 15 residues. Germline V gene lookup returns CDR1 MNHEY and CDR2 SMNVEV (reference sequence). Trimming cost V 5 bases and J 4 bases, with 18 bases left between them.

This chain connects TRBV28 to TRBJ1-1, with 7 bases that match TRBD1. Trimming cost V 6 bases and J 0 bases; bases outside gene matches: 7. Germline-derived CDR1 and CDR2 are MDHEN and SYDVKM. This CDR3 contains 15 residues. The CDR3 bases are TGTGCCAGCAGAAATCGGGACAGAATGAACACTGAAGCTTTCTTT. Translated: CASRNRDRMNTEAFF.